This TCR beta chain emerged from a study of blood T cell repertoires in COVID-19. About the research overall: Material from acute and convalescent COVID-19 was sourced from the United States, Italy and Spain. Sources were T cells, B-cell-depleted T cells, or PBMCs; the material itself was cDNA or gDNA.

In the source study's methods: Nucleated cell number was recorded as an estimate derived from reference gene primer amplification. The data were produced by immunoSEQ multiplex PCR, yet TCRdb's version contains in-frame clones alone and is incomplete. That table is the source of V, J and clone size, and D and trimming were worked out from the DNA. The repertoire holds about 190,000 clones, roughly 87% seen once, with about 7.8% in the top ten. Germline assignment: CDR1 LGHDT and CDR2 YNNKEL (reference sequence). V lost 4 bases to trimming and J lost 7 bases, with 11 bases between them. There are 13 residues in the CDR3.

Sequencing was done on a sample of peripheral blood. The receptor's source is a woman aged 55 to 70 with COVID-19, enrolled during active disease. V gene TRBV3-1 (or the pseudogene TRBV3-2) combines with J gene TRBJ2-1; no reliable D call. CDR3 loop: CASSPSIANEQFF. CDR3 nucleotides: TGTGCCAGCAGCCCCAGTATAGCTAATGAGCAGTTCTTC.